This paragraph covers one T cell receptor beta chain sequence. Its antigen is not identified. Sequencing was performed with immunoSEQ multiplex PCR; in TCRdb, only in-frame clones are kept and a portion is missing. The table records 50,000 to 55,000 clones, more than 70% of them present only once. This sample is drawn from a study of graft-versus-host responses after intestinal transplantation. Study context: Recipients obtained multivisceral, liver-intestinal, or isolated intestinal transplants. For approximately three years after anti-thymocyte globulin induction, all recipients took tacrolimus and steroids. Study outcomes and limitations: Detected in recipient marrow were GvH clones, some of which were first observed in ileum or blood. Circulating GvH clones peaking coincided with falling HvG clones soon after transplant.

CDR3 length equals 15 residues. Trimming left V 0 bases short and J 4 bases short, with 12 bases between. Germline lookup yields CDR1 MNHEY and CDR2 SMNVEV (reference sequence). This clonotype was obtained from a human donor who was the organ donor for an intestinal transplant. The source material was unstimulated CD4+ T cells sorted from spleen or lymph node cells, sampled before transplant. The chain has TRBV27 and TRBJ1-2; a weak D match, TRBD1 (5 bases). CDR3 sequence reads: CASSLSPRGIYGYTF. In DNA form, the CDR3 reads TGTGCCAGCAGTTTATCCCCCCGGGGGATCTATGGCTACACCTTC.